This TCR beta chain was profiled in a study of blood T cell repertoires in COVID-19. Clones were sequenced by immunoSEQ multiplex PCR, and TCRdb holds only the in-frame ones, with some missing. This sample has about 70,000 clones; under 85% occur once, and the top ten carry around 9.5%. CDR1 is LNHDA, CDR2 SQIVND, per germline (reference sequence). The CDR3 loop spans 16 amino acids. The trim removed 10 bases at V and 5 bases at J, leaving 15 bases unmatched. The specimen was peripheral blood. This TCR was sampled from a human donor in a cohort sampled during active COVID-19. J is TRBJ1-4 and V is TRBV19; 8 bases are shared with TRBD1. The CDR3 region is CATSPPGTGLNEKLFF. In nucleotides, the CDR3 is TGTGCCACGAGTCCTCCCGGGACAGGCTTAAATGAAAAACTGTTTTTT. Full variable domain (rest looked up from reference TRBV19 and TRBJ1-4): DGGITQSPKYLFRKEGQNVTLSCEQNLNHDAMYWYRQDPGQGLRLIYYSQIVNDFQKGDIAEGYSVSREKKESFPLTVTSAQKNPTAFYLCATSPPGTGLNEKLFFGSGTQLSVL.